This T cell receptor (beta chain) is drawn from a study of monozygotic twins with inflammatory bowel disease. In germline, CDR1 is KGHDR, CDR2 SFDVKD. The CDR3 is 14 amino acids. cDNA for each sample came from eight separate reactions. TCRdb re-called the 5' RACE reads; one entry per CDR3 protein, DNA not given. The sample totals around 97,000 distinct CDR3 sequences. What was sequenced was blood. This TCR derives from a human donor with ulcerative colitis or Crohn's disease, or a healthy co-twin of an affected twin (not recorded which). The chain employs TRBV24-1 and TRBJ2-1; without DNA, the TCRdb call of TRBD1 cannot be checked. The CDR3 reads CATSWGRGRGEQFF.